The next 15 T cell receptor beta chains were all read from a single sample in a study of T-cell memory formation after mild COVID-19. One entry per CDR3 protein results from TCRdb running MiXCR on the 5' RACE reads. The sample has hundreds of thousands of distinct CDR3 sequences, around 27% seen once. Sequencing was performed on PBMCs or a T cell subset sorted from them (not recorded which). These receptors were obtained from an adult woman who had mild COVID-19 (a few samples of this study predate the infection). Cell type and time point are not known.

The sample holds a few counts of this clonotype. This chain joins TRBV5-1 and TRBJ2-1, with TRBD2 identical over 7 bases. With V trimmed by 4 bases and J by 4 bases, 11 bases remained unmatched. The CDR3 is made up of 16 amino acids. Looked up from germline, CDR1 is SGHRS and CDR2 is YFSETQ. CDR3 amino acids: CASSGGGRSNYNEQFF. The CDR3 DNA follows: TGCGCCAGCAGCGGGGGGGGTCGGTCGAATTACAATGAGCAGTTCTTC.

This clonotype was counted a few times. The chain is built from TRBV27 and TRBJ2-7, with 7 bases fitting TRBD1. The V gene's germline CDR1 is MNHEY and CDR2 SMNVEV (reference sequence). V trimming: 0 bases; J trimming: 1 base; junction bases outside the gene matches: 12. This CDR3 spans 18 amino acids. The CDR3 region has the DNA TGTGCCAGCAGTTTATCGCCGGTCGCCGGGACAGTTTCCTACGAGCAGTACTTC. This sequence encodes CASSLSPVAGTVSYEQYF.

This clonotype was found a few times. CDR3 DNA sequence: TGTGCCAGCAGCGCTGAGGGTGGAACCTACGAGCAGTACTTC. It encodes CASSAEGGTYEQYF. J is TRBJ2-7 and V is TRBV5-6; D is perhaps TRBD2 (5 bases). The germline V gene has CDR1 SGHDT and CDR2 YYEEEE. CDR3 length: 14 residues. Between the trimmed V and J ends, which lost 4 bases and 2 bases, there was a span of 13 bases.

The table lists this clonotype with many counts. CDR3 protein: CSAPTSGGREQYF. For the CDR3, the DNA is TGCAGTGCTCCGACTAGCGGGGGGCGTGAGCAGTACTTC. The rearrangement uses TRBV20-1 and TRBJ2-7; 13 bases agree with TRBD2. J was trimmed by 7 bases and V by 5 bases; bases with no gene match: 5. CDR1 is DFQATT and CDR2 is SNEGSKA in the germline V gene (reference sequence). The CDR3 is 13 residues long.

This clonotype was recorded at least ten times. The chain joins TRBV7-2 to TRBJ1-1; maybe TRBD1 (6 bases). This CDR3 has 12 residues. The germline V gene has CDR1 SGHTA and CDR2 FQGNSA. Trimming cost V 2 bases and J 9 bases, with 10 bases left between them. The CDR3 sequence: CASSLTGTQAFF. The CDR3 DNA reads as TGTGCCAGCAGCTTAACCGGGACACAAGCTTTCTTT.

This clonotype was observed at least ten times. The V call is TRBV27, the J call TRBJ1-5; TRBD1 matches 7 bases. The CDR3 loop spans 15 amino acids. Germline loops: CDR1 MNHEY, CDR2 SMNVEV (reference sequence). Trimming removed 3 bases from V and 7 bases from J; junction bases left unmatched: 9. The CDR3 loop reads CASSLVGAGGQPQHF. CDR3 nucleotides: TGTGCCAGCAGTTTGGTTGGGGCAGGGGGGCAGCCCCAGCATTTT.

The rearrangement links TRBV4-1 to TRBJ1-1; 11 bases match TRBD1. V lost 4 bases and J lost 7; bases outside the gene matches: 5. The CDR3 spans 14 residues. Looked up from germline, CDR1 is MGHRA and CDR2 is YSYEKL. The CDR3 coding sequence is TGCGCCAGCAGCCTGGACAGGGGGCAAGTTGAAGCTTTCTTT. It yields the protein CASSLDRGQVEAFF.

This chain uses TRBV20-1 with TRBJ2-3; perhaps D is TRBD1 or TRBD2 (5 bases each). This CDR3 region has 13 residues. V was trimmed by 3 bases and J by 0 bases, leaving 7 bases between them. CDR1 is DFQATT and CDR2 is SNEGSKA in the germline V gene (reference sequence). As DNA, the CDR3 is TGCAGTGCTAGGGGGGACAGCACAGATACGCAGTATTTT. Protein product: CSARGDSTDTQYF.

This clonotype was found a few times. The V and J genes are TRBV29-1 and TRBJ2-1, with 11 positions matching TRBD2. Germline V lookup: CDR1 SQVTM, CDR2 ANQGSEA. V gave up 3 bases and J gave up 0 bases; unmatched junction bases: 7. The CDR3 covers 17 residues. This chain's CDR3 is CSVESSGGLGSYNEQFF. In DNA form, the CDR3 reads TGCAGCGTTGAGTCTAGCGGGGGGCTTGGCTCCTACAATGAGCAGTTCTTC.

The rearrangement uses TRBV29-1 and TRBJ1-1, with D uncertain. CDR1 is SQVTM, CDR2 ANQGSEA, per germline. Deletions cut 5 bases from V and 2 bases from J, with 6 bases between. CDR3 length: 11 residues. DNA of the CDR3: TGCAGCGTTTCGGAAAACACTGAAGCTTTCTTT. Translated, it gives CSVSENTEAFF.

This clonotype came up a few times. The CDR3 coding sequence is TGTGCCAGCAGCCCACTAGCGGGGGGTAACGGTGAGCAGTTCTTC. It yields the protein CASSPLAGGNGEQFF. This sequence joins TRBV12-3 or TRBV12-4 and TRBJ2-1; TRBD2 matches 12 bases. The CDR3 is 15 amino acids. The trim removed 6 bases at V and 9 bases at J, leaving 9 bases unmatched.

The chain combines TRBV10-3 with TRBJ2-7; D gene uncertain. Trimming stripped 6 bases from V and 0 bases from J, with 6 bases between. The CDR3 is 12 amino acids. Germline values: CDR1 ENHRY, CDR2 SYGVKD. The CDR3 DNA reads TGTGCCATCAGGGGCAGCTCCTACGAGCAGTACTTC. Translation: CAIRGSSYEQYF.

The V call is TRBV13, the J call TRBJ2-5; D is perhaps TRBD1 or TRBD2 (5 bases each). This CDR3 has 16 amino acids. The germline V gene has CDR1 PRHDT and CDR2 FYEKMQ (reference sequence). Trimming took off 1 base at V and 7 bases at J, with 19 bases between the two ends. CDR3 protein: CASSLDRAQKGRTQYF. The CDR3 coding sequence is TGTGCCAGCAGCTTAGATCGGGCACAAAAGGGGAGGACCCAGTACTTC.

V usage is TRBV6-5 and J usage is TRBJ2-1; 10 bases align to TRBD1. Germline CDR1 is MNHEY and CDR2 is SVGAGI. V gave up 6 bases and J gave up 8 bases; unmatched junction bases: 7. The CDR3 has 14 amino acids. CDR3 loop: CASSAGTGVYEQFF. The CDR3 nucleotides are TGTGCCAGCAGCGCCGGGACAGGGGTATATGAGCAGTTCTTC.

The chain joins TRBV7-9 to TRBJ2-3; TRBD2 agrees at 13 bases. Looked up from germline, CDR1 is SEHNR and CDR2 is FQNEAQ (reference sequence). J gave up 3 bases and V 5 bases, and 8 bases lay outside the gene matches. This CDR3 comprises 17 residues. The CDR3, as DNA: TGTGCCAGCAGCCCCGGACTAGCGGGAGTTCGGACAGATACGCAGTATTTT. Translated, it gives CASSPGLAGVRTDTQYF.